This T cell receptor (beta chain) was profiled in a study of cytomegalovirus exposure and HLA in healthy donors. Overall study: Of some 400 genotyped donors, approximately 80% clustered with self-reported Caucasian donors.

General study points: Researchers left out some V segments, among them TRBV6-2 and TRBV6-3, as indistinguishable. In vitro confirmation showed three CMV-associated chains to be CMV antigen specific.

With 60 Vbeta and 13 Jbeta primers, the PCR was carried out. Data came from immunoSEQ multiplex PCR; TCRdb stores just in-frame clones and leaves some out. This sample contains around 42,000 clones. Germline lookup yields CDR1 MGHRA and CDR2 YSYEKL. The CDR3 is 17 amino acids. Losses at the gene ends were 1 base for V and 7 bases for J; bases not matched to a gene: 7. About this clone itself: Its antigen is still unknown.

The source is a man younger than 45 in good health and CMV-seronegative. J is TRBJ2-2 and V is TRBV4-1, with 12 bases lining up with TRBD2. Sequenced material: PBMCs. As DNA, the CDR3 is TGCGCCAGCAGCCAAGTTTACCTAGCGGGAGGGCGCGGGGAGCTGTTTTTT. Its protein product is CASSQVYLAGGRGELFF.